The clone carrying this T cell receptor (beta chain) appeared a single time. Its cognate antigen is unknown. Second doses were pooled across both intervals (about 4 or about 12 weeks). This sample was included in a study of T cell responses to AZD1222 COVID-19 vaccine. Findings of the study overall: Clonal diversity was possibly underestimated; the donors were predominantly white British and more often female. Mapped onto spike, vaccine-associated CD4 TCRs spanned it and were dominant at 160-218 and 743-854. Baseline seropositives among AZD1222 recipients totaled only five or six.

The repertoire was sequenced with immunoSEQ multiplex PCR; TCRdb's copy has only in-frame clones and lacks some. The table includes 150,000 to 190,000 clones, over 90% detected once. This CDR3 contains 16 residues. Germline V gives CDR1 SGHTA, CDR2 FQGNSA. Deletions cut 3 bases from V and 0 bases from J, with 12 bases between. This clonotype was obtained from an adult who received the AZD1222 COVID-19 vaccine. Material: peripheral blood, obtained 28 days after the second AZD1222 dose. The chain has TRBV7-2 and TRBJ1-3, with D maybe TRBD1 (6 bases). In DNA form, the CDR3 reads TGTGCCAGCAGCTTGGGTCGGGACACCTCTGGAAACACCATATATTTT. Protein product: CASSLGRDTSGNTIYF. Using reference TRBV7-2 and TRBJ1-3 for the parts outside the CDR3, the full variable domain is GAGVSQSPSNKVTEKGKDVELRCDPISGHTALYWYRQSLGQGLEFLIYFQGNSAPDKSGLPSDRFSAERTGGSVSTLTIQRTQQEDSAVYLCASSLGRDTSGNTIYFGEGSWLTVV.